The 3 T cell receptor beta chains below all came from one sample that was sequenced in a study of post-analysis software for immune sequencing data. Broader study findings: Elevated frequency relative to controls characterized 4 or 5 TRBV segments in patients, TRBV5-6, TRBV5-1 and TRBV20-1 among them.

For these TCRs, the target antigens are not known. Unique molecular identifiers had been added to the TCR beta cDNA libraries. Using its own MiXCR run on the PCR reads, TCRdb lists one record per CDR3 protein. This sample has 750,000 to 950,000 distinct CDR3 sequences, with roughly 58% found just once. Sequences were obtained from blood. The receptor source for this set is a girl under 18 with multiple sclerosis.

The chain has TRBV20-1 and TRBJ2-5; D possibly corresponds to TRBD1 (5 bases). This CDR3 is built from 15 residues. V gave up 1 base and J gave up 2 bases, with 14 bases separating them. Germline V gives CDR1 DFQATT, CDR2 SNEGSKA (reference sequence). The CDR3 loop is CSARGVDNEQETQYF. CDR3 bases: TGCAGTGCTAGAGGGGTGGACAACGAACAAGAGACCCAGTACTTC.

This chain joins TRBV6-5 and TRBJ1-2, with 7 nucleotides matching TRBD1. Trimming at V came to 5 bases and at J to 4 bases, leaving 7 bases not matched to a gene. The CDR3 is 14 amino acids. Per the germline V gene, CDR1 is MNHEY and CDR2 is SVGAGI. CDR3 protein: CASSPPRTGYGYTF. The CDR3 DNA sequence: TGTGCCAGCAGTCCCCCACGGACAGGCTATGGCTACACCTTC.

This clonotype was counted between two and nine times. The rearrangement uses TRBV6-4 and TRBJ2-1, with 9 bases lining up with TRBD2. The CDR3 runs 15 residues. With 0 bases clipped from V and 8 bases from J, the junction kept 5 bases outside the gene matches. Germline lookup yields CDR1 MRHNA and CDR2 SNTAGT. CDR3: CASSDSAGGGDEQFF. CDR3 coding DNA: TGTGCCAGCAGTGACTCAGCGGGAGGAGGCGATGAGCAGTTCTTC.